The source of this T cell receptor (beta chain) is a study of post-analysis software for immune sequencing data (dated by TCRdb to about 2015). For the study in its entirety: Relapsing-remitting, secondary progressive and progressive-relapsing multiple sclerosis were recorded as disease courses, and subtype annotation was lacking for some patients. The multiple sclerosis patient repertoires were compared with 10 or so previously published healthy control repertoires from donors aged roughly 6 to 27 years. A subset of samples was prepared in parallel using single-end sample barcoding, then pooled and co-amplified after Illumina adapter ligation. Findings and caveats that apply to the study as a whole: Normalized Chao1 diversity was significantly lower in multiple sclerosis patients than controls, suggesting substantial peripheral T-cell clonal expansion. Significantly higher frequencies in patients than in controls were found for several TRBV segments, including TRBV5-6, TRBV5-1 and TRBV20-1. The multiple sclerosis patient group was slightly younger than the control group. Strong co-clustering of samples prepared in the same batch was shown by direct clustering with F measure, prompting a batch-effect correction.

V lost 0 bases and J lost 0 bases; the stretch between them is 12 bases long. Inclusive of the bounding cysteine and phenylalanine, the CDR3 is 17 residues long. Solely the CDR3 DNA is kept, with 51 bases framed from the first base. The germline V gene (reference sequence) specifies DFQATT as CDR1 and SNEGSKA as CDR2. Libraries came from PCR. These reads were obtained on an Illumina HiSeq 2500. To reduce PCR and sequencing biases, unique molecular identifiers were incorporated into the TCR beta cDNA libraries. Roughly 0.5 million cDNA molecules were obtained per 1 to 10 million input T cells, so each molecule approximated one T cell. Patient libraries were prepared and sequenced with the same protocol used for the earlier healthy control dataset. Within a given batch, samples were prepared together, multiplexed and sequenced on the same HiSeq lane. The authors processed their data as follows. Raw barcoded reads were processed with MIGEC, discarding single-read molecular identifier groups before consensus assembly and CDR3 extraction. Clonotype tables were post-analysed with VDJtools, and diversity was normalized by down-sampling all datasets to the smallest sample size. Repertoire overlap clustering matched CDR3 amino acid but not nucleotide sequences to correct batch-related cross-sample contamination. TCRdb trimmed the raw reads at Q25, called clones with MiXCR and kept productive beta chains. Each CDR3 protein gets just one entry, which takes the most common genes and DNA from the rows behind it. The V and J calls and clone size come from TCRdb's table, not from the authors' own analysis. Counted in this sample were around 400,000 distinct CDR3 sequences; approximately 37% of them appeared once. The ten largest make up 6.5% to 8% of the sample.

To demonstrate the VDJtools post-analysis software, TCR beta repertoires were profiled from the peripheral blood of roughly 14 young patients with multiple sclerosis. The multiple sclerosis patients were children and adolescents between 6 and 15 years of age. This clonotype has a handful of counts. It has no known antigen specificity. Nothing much larger sits one base from this clone, and base qualities are not available. The source material was blood. The chain is encoded by TRBV20-1 joined to TRBJ2-6; TRBD2 is a weak D gene call, 5 bases matching. This receptor was obtained from a girl aged 2 to 10 with multiple sclerosis. The sequence in DNA is TGCAGTGCTAGAGATTGGGGAGTCAGCTCTGGGGCCAACGTCCTGACTTTC. It translates to CSARDWGVSSGANVLTF.